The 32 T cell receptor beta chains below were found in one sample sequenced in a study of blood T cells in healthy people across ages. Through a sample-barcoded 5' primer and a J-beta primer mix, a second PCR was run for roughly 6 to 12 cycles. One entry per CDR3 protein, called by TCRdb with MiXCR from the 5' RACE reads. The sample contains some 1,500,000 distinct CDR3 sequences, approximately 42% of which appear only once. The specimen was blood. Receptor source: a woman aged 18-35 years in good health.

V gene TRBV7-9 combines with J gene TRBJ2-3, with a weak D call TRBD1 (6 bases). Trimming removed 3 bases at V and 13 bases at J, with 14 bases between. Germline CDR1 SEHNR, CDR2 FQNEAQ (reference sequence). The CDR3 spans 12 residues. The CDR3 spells CASSFGQLEEYF. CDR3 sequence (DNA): TGTGCCAGCAGCTTTGGACAGCTAGAGGAGTATTTT.

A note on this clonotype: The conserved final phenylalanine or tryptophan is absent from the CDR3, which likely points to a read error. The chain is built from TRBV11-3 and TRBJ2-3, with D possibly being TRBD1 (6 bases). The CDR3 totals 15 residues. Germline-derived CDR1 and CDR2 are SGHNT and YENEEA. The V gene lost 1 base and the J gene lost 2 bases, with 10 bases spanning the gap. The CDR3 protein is CASSLGDKYTDTQYI. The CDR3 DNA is TGTGCCAGCAGCTTAGGGGACAAGTACACAGATACGCAGTATATT.

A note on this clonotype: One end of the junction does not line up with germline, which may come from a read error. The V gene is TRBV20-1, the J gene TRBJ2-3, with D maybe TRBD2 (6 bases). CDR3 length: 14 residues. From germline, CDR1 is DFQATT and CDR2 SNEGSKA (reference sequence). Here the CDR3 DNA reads TGCAGTGCTAGTCGTCGGGAGAGCACAGGTACGCAGTATTTT. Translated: CSASRRESTGTQYF.

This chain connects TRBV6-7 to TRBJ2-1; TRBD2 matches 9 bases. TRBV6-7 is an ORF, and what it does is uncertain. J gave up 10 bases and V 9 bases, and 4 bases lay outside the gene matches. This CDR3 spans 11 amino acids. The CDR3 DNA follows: TGTGCCAGTATGCGGGGGGGCGAGCAGTTCTTC. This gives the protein CASMRGGEQFF.

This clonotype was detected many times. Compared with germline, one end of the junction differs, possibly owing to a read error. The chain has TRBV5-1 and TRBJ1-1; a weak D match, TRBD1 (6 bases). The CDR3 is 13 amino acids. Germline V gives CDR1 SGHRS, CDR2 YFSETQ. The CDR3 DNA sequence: TGTGCCAGCAGCTTAGGGGGGAACACTGAAGCTTTCTTT. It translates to CASSLGGNTEAFF.

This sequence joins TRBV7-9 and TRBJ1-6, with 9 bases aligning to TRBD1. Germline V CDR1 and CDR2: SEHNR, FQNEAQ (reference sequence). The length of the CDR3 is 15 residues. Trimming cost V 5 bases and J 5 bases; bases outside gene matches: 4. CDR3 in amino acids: CASSAGQGDNSPLHF. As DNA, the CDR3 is TGTGCCAGCAGCGCGGGACAGGGAGATAATTCACCCCTCCACTTT.

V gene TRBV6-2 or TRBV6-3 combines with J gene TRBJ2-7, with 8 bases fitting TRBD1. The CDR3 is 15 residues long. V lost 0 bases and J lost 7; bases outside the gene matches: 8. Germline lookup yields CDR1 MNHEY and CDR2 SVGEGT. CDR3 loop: CASSYSTGGYNEQYF. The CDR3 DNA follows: TGTGCCAGCAGTTACTCCACAGGGGGTTACAATGAGCAGTACTTC.

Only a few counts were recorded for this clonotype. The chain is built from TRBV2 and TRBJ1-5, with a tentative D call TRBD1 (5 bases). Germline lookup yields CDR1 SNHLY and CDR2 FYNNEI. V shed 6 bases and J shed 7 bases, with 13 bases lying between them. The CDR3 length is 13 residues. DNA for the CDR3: TGTGCCAGCAGACCCCTGGGGGGGCAGCCCCAGCATTTT. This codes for CASRPLGGQPQHF.

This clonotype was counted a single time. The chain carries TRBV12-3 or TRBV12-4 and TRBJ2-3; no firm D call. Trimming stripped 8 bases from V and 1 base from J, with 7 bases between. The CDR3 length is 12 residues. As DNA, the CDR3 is TGTGCCAGCCACAGAGGCACAGATACGCAGTATTTT. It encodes CASHRGTDTQYF.

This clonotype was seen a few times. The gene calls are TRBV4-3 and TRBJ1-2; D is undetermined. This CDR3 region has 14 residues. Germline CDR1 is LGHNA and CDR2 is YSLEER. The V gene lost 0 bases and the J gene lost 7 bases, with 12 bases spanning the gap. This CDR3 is CASSQDSKGSGYTF. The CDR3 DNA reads TGCGCCAGCAGCCAAGATTCTAAGGGTTCTGGCTACACCTTC.

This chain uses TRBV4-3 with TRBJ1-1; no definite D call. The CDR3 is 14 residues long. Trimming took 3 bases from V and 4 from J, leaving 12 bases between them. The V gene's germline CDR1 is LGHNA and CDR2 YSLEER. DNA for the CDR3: TGCGCCAGCAGCCACAATCGCGGCCGCACTGAAGCTTTCTTT. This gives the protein CASSHNRGRTEAFF.

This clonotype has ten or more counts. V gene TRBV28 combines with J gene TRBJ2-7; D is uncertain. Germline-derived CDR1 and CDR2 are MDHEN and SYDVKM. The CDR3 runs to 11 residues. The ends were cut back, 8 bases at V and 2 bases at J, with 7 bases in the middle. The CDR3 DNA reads TGTGCCAGCCGATCCACCTACGAGCAGTACTTC. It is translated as CASRSTYEQYF.

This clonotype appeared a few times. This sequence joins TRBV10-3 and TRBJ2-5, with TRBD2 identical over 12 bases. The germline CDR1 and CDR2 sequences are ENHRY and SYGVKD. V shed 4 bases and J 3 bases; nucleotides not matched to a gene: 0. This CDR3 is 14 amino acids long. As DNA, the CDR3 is TGTGCCATCAGTGGGACTAGCGGGAAAGAGACCCAGTACTTC. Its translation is CAISGTSGKETQYF.

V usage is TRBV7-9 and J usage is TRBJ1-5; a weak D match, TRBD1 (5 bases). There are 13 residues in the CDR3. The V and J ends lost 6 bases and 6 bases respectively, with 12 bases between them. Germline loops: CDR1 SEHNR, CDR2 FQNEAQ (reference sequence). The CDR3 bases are TGTGCCAGCAGTGGAGGGGATAGTCAGCCCCAGCATTTT. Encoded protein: CASSGGDSQPQHF. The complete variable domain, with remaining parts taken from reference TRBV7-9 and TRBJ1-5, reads DTGVSQNPRHKITKRGQNVTFRCDPISEHNRLYWYRQTLGQGPEFLTYFQNEAQLEKSRLLSDRFSAERPKGSFSTLEIQRTEQGDSAMYLCASSGGDSQPQHFGDGTRLSIL.

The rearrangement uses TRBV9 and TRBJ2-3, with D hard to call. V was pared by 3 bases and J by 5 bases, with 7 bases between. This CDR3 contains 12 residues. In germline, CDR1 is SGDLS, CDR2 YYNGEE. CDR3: CASSASGDTQYF. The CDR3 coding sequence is TGTGCCAGCAGCGCCTCGGGAGATACGCAGTATTTT.

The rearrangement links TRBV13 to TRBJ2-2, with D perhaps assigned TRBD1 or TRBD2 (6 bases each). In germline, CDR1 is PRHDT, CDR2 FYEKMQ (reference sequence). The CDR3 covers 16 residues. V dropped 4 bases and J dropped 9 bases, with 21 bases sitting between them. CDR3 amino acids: CASSWTVLGSVRELFF. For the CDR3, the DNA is TGTGCCAGCAGCTGGACAGTTCTCGGGAGTGTTAGGGAGCTGTTTTTT.

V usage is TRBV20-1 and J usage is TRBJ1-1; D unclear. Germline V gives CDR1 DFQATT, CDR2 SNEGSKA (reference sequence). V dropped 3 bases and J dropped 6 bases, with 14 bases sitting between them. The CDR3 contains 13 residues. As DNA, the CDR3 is TGCAGTGCTAGGAGTGGCGGGGAGGCTGAAGCTTTCTTT. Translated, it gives CSARSGGEAEAFF.

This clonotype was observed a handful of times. For the CDR3, the DNA is TGTGCCACCGGAAAGGGAGCCACTGAAGCTTTCTTT. Translation: CATGKGATEAFF. The V gene is TRBV6-1, the J gene TRBJ1-1, with no clear D. Trimming removed 10 bases at V and 4 bases at J, with 13 bases between. This CDR3 spans 12 amino acids. CDR1 MNHNS and CDR2 SASEGT come from the germline V gene.

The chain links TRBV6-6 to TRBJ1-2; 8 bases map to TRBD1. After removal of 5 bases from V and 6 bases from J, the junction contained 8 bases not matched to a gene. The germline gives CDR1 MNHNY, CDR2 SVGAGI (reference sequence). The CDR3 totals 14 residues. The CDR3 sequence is CASSPQTTGDGYTF. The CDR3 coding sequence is TGTGCCAGCAGTCCGCAGACGACAGGGGATGGCTACACCTTC.

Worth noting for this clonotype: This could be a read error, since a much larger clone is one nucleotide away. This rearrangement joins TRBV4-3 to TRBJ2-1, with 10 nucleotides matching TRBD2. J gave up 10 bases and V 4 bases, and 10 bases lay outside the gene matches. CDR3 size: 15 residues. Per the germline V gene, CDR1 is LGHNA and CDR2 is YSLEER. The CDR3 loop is CASSLSGGLVYEQFF. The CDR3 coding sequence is TGCGCCAGCAGCCTTAGCGGGGGGCTAGTCTACGAGCAGTTCTTC.

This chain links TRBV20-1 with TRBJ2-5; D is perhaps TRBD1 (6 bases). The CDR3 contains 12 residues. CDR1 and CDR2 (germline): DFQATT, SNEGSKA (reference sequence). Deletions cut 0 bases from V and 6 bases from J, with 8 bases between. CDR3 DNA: TGCAGTGCTAGAGAGGGGGCAAAGACCCAGTACTTC. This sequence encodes CSAREGAKTQYF.

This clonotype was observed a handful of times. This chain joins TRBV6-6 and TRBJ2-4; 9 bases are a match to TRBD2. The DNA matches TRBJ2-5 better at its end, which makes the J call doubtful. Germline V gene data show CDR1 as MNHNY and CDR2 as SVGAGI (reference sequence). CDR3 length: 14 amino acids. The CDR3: CASSSGGNQETQYF. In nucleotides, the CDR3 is TGTGCCAGCAGTAGCGGGGGGAACCAAGAGACCCAGTACTTC.

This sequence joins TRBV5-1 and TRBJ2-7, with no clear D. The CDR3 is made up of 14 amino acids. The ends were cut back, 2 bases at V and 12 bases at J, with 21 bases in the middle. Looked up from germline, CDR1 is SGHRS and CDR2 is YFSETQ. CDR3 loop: CASSLGTVQETRYF. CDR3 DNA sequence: TGCGCCAGCAGCTTAGGAACAGTTCAAGAGACCCGGTACTTC.

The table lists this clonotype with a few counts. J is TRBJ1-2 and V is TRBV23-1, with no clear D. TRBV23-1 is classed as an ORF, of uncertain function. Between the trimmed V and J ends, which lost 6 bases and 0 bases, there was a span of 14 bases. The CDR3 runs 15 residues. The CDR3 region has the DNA TGCGCCAGCAGATCGATGGCAGAAGCTAACTATGGCTACACCTTC. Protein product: CASRSMAEANYGYTF.

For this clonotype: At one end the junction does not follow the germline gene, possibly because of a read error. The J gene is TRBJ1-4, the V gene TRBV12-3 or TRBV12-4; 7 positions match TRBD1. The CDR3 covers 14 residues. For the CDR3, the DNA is TGTGCCAGCAGTTCAGTACAGGGGCGAGAAAAACCGTTTTTT. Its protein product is CASSSVQGREKPFF.

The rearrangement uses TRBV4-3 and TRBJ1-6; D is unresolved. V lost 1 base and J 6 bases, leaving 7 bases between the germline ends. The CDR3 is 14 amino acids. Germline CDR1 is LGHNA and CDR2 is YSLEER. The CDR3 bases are TGCGCCAGCAGCCAAGGCAGCCCTAATTCACCCCTCCACTTT. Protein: CASSQGSPNSPLHF.

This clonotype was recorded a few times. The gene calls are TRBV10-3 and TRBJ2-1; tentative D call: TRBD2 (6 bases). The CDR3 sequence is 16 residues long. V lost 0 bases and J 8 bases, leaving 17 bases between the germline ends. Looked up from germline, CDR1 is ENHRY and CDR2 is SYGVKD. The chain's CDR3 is CAISESGREMGYEQFF. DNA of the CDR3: TGTGCCATCAGTGAGTCGGGGCGGGAAATGGGCTATGAGCAGTTCTTC.

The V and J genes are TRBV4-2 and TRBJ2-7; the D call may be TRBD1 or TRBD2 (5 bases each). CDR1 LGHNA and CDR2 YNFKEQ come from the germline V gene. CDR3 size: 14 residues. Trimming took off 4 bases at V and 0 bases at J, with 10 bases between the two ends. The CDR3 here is CASSLRDPSYEQYF. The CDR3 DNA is TGTGCCAGCAGCCTCCGGGACCCCTCCTACGAGCAGTACTTC.

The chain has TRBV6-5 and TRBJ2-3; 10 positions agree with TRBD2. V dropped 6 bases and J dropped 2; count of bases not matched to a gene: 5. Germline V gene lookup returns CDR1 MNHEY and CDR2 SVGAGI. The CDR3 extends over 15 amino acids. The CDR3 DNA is TGTGCCAGCAGCCATACTAGCGGGGTCACAGATACGCAGTATTTT. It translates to CASSHTSGVTDTQYF.

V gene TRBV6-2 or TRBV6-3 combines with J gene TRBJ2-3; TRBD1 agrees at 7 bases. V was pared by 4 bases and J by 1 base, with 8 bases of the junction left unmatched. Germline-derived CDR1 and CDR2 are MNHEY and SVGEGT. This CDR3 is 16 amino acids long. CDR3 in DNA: TGTGCCAGCAGTTCAAACAGGGGTGGAGGCACAGATACGCAGTATTTT. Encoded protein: CASSSNRGGGTDTQYF.

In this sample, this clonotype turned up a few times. CDR3 in amino acids: CASSFRTRSYNEQFF. In DNA, the CDR3 is TGCGCCAGCAGCTTCCGGACAAGATCCTACAATGAGCAGTTCTTC. The chain is built from TRBV5-1 and TRBJ2-1; D perhaps matches TRBD1 (5 bases). Germline CDR1 reads SGHRS; CDR2 reads YFSETQ. Trimming took off 2 bases at V and 1 base at J, with 10 bases between the two ends. The CDR3 consists of 15 residues.

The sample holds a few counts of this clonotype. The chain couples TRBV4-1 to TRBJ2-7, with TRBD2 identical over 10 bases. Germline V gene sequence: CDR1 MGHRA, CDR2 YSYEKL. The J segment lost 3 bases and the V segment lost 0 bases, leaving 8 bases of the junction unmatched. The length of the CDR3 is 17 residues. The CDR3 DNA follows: TGCGCCAGCAGCCAAGATCCTCTAGCGGGGGCACTCTACGAGCAGTACTTC. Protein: CASSQDPLAGALYEQYF.